One sample yielded the 29 T cell receptor beta chains listed below, sequenced in a study of blood T cells in healthy people across ages. A sample-barcoded 5' primer and a J-beta primer mix were used in a second PCR of roughly 6 to 12 cycles. Each CDR3 protein gets one entry after TCRdb re-called the 5' RACE reads with MiXCR. The table records over 700,000 distinct CDR3 sequences, just under 25% of them present only once. The same specimen was also included in a second study, on T cells of mothers and their children.

Sequencing was done on a sample of blood. These TCRs come from a boy between 10 and 17 years old in good health.

V usage is TRBV11-2 and J usage is TRBJ2-6; the D gene is possibly TRBD1 (6 bases). Germline V gives CDR1 SGHAT, CDR2 FQNNGV. Between the trimmed V and J ends, which lost 0 bases and 4 bases, there was a span of 10 bases. The CDR3 spans 16 residues. Here the CDR3 reads CASSLDAGAGANVLTF. CDR3 nucleotides: TGTGCCAGCAGCTTAGACGCAGGGGCCGGGGCCAACGTCCTGACTTTC.

The CDR3 DNA is TGTGCCAGCAGCTTCACCGCGTCCGGGACAGGGGGCTCTGGGGCCAACGTCCTGACTTTC. Translating it yields CASSFTASGTGGSGANVLTF. The chain combines TRBV7-3 with TRBJ2-6; 11 nucleotides line up with TRBD1. From germline, CDR1 is SGHTA and CDR2 FQGTGA. Germline trimming cut 3 bases from V and 0 bases from J; bases unmatched to any gene: 10. The CDR3 is made up of 20 amino acids.

This clonotype appeared once. The chain links TRBV12-3 or TRBV12-4 to TRBJ2-1, with 10 bases aligning to TRBD2. The CDR3 has 15 residues. Trimming cost V 6 bases and J 3 bases; bases outside gene matches: 5. The CDR3 loop is CASRHLAGGYNEQFF. Written as DNA, the CDR3 is TGTGCCAGCAGACACTTAGCGGGGGGCTACAATGAGCAGTTCTTC.

This clonotype was recorded a few times. This rearrangement joins TRBV27 to TRBJ2-7; 7 bases agree with TRBD1. CDR1 is MNHEY, CDR2 SMNVEV, per germline (reference sequence). CDR3 length equals 12 residues. Trimming took 6 bases from V and 3 from J; bases not matched to a gene: 2. The CDR3 region is CASRTGSYEQYF. The CDR3 coding sequence is TGTGCCAGCAGGACAGGGAGCTACGAGCAGTACTTC.

This clonotype came up a few times. The gene calls are TRBV28 and TRBJ1-6; D might be TRBD1 (6 bases). Trimming removed 6 bases at V and 14 bases at J, with 11 bases between. This CDR3 region has 11 residues. From germline, CDR1 is MDHEN and CDR2 SYDVKM. The CDR3 sequence is CASRDRRTLHF. CDR3 coding DNA: TGTGCCAGCAGAGACAGGAGAACCCTCCACTTT.

The table lists this clonotype with a few counts. The V gene is TRBV20-1, the J gene TRBJ2-2; TRBD2 matches 10 bases. The germline CDR1 and CDR2 sequences are DFQATT and SNEGSKA (reference sequence). Trimming cost V 5 bases and J 3 bases; bases outside gene matches: 3. CDR3 size: 14 residues. CDR3 sequence (DNA): TGCAGTGCTCTACTAGCGGGATACACCGGGGAGCTGTTTTTT. Protein product: CSALLAGYTGELFF.

The gene calls are TRBV6-5 and TRBJ2-1; 8 bases match TRBD1. The J call may be mistaken, given a closer DNA end match to TRBJ2-7. Germline CDR1 is MNHEY and CDR2 is SVGAGI. CDR3 size: 15 residues. The CDR3 region has the DNA TGTGCCAGCAGTCCGAGGACAGGGATTCAGGACGAGCAGTACTTC. As protein: CASSPRTGIQDEQYF.

The CDR3 DNA reads as TGTGCCAGCAGTCCCAGGACAACTGGAAACACCATATATTTT. Translating gives CASSPRTTGNTIYF. The chain has TRBV27 and TRBJ1-3; weak D call: TRBD1 (5 bases). The CDR3 runs to 14 residues. Trimming stripped 5 bases from V and 2 bases from J, with 10 bases between. Germline V CDR1 and CDR2: MNHEY, SMNVEV (reference sequence).

This clonotype was seen a handful of times. The chain has TRBV5-4 and TRBJ2-2; D is unclear. Trimming cost V 4 bases and J 8 bases, with 18 bases left between them. Germline CDR1 SGHNT, CDR2 YYREEE (reference sequence). CDR3 length: 15 residues. The CDR3 protein is CASSADNRVPGELFF. In DNA, the CDR3 is TGTGCCAGCAGCGCGGATAACAGAGTACCGGGGGAGCTGTTTTTT.

The chain is built from TRBV24-1 and TRBJ1-1; a weak D match, TRBD1 (6 bases). Trimming shortened V by 9 bases and J by 7 bases, and 17 bases separated the two germline ends. CDR1 and CDR2 (germline): KGHDR, SFDVKD. The CDR3 is 13 residues long. CDR3: CATRAEGGVEAFF. The CDR3 nucleotides are TGTGCCACCCGGGCCGAGGGGGGCGTTGAAGCTTTCTTT.

V usage is TRBV12-3 or TRBV12-4 and J usage is TRBJ2-5, with a possible D match to TRBD1 (6 bases). The DNA end favors TRBJ2-1, so the J call may be wrong. This CDR3 is 12 amino acids long. The CDR3 DNA sequence: TGTGCCAGCAGAACAGGGTGGGATGAGCAGTTCTTC. Amino acids: CASRTGWDEQFF.

This clonotype was counted a few times. The rearrangement uses TRBV7-8 and TRBJ2-1, with TRBD2 matching over 8 bases. The CDR3 contains 15 residues. J lost 3 bases, V lost 5 bases, and 6 bases had no gene match. Germline CDR1 reads SGHVS; CDR2 reads FQNEAQ. Here the CDR3 DNA reads TGTGCCAGCAGCACCGGACTAGCAGACTACAATGAGCAGTTCTTC. Translation gives CASSTGLADYNEQFF.

At least ten counts were recorded for this clonotype. The chain has TRBV13 and TRBJ2-4; D could derive from TRBD1 or TRBD2 (5 bases each). The germline V and J ends were trimmed by 0 bases and 3 bases, with 15 bases remaining between them. The CDR3 covers 17 residues. Germline lookup yields CDR1 PRHDT and CDR2 FYEKMQ (reference sequence). The CDR3 sequence is CASSLGGGDTRKNIQYF. The CDR3, as DNA: TGTGCCAGCAGCTTAGGTGGGGGAGACACCCGCAAAAACATTCAGTACTTC.

This clonotype was seen many times. This chain uses TRBV6-2 or TRBV6-3 with TRBJ1-5; D gene uncertain. The CDR3 loop spans 13 amino acids. The germline V gene has CDR1 MNHEY and CDR2 SVGEGT. V was cut by 2 bases and J by 7 bases, with 9 bases left in between. In nucleotides, the CDR3 is TGTGCCAGCAGTTACAGGGTAAACCAGCCCCAGCATTTT. Protein: CASSYRVNQPQHF.

The chain joins TRBV7-2 to TRBJ2-3; no definite D call. The length of the CDR3 is 14 residues. Germline V gene sequence: CDR1 SGHTA, CDR2 FQGNSA. Trimming pared 4 bases from V and 5 bases from J, leaving 13 bases between. The CDR3 here is CASSSPSRGDTQYF. CDR3 DNA: TGTGCCAGCAGCTCCCCTTCCCGAGGAGATACGCAGTATTTT.

This clonotype was seen more than once but under ten times. The chain uses TRBV3-1 and TRBJ2-4, with D hard to call. CDR3 length: 16 residues. The germline V and J ends were trimmed by 1 base and 1 base, with 11 bases remaining between them. Germline V gives CDR1 LGHDT, CDR2 YNNKEL (reference sequence). In DNA form, the CDR3 reads TGTGCCAGCAGCCAAGGAGGCAGGCCGGCCAAAAACATTCAGTACTTC. Translated: CASSQGGRPAKNIQYF. Combining the CDR3 with reference TRBV3-1 and TRBJ2-4 gives the whole variable domain DTAVSQTPKYLVTQMGNDKSIKCEQNLGHDTMYWYKQDSKKFLKIMFSYNNKELIINETVPNRFSPKSPDKAHLNLHINSLELGDSAVYFCASSQGGRPAKNIQYFGAGTRLSVL.

The chain has TRBV28 and TRBJ2-7; a weak D match, TRBD2 (5 bases). This CDR3 spans 18 amino acids. The germline V gene has CDR1 MDHEN and CDR2 SYDVKM. V lost 4 bases and J 6 bases, leaving 28 bases between the germline ends. The CDR3 here is CASSSYVGSESGWGEQYF. In nucleotides, the CDR3 is TGTGCCAGCAGTTCCTACGTGGGGAGTGAGTCGGGTTGGGGCGAGCAGTACTTC. Complete variable domain (other parts from reference TRBV28 and TRBJ2-7): DVKVTQSSRYLVKRTGEKVFLECVQDMDHENMFWYRQDPGLGLRLIYFSYDVKMKEKGDIPEGYSVSREKKERFSLILESASTNQTSMYLCASSSYVGSESGWGEQYFGPGTRLTVT.

The J gene is TRBJ2-1, the V gene TRBV7-9, with D perhaps matching TRBD2 (5 bases). The CDR3 runs to 16 residues. The V end lost 5 bases, the J end lost 0 bases, and 14 bases lay between the germline ends. Per germline, CDR1 SEHNR and CDR2 FQNEAQ (reference sequence). DNA of the CDR3: TGTGCCAGCAGCGGAGGCGGCGGTCCCTCCTACAATGAGCAGTTCTTC. Translation: CASSGGGGPSYNEQFF.

V is TRBV7-8 and J is TRBJ2-1, with D perhaps TRBD2 (5 bases). The V end lost 5 bases, the J end lost 4 bases, and 18 bases lay between the germline ends. This CDR3 contains 16 residues. Germline CDR1 and CDR2: SGHVS and FQNEAQ. CDR3 sequence reads: CASSPREPIGYNEQFF. Here the CDR3 DNA reads TGTGCCAGCAGCCCGAGGGAACCAATCGGTTACAATGAGCAGTTCTTC.

The CDR3 DNA is TGTGCCATCAGTGGTCCGCAGGGAAATTCACCCCTCCACTTT. The encoded protein is CAISGPQGNSPLHF. V is TRBV10-3 and J is TRBJ1-6; maybe TRBD1 (5 bases). Germline assignment: CDR1 ENHRY and CDR2 SYGVKD. Trimming pared 4 bases from V and 7 bases from J, leaving 11 bases between. This CDR3 region has 14 residues.

The sample holds a few counts of this clonotype. This chain links TRBV7-3 with TRBJ2-7; 7 bases line up with TRBD2. The CDR3 covers 14 residues. V shed 9 bases and J 3 bases; nucleotides not matched to a gene: 11. CDR1 and CDR2 (germline): SGHTA, FQGTGA. DNA for the CDR3: TGTGCCAGGATGCGGGAGTGCGTCTTCTACGAGCAGTACTTC. This encodes CARMRECVFYEQYF.

This clonotype was found a few times. V and J are TRBV29-1 and TRBJ1-2, with 10 bases fitting TRBD1. Germline lookup yields CDR1 SQVTM and CDR2 ANQGSEA. Trimming at V came to 8 bases and at J to 7 bases, leaving 7 bases not matched to a gene. The CDR3 consists of 12 residues. The CDR3 loop is CSLRDRGFGYTF. The DNA for the CDR3 is TGCAGCCTTAGGGACAGGGGATTTGGCTACACCTTC. The variable domain in full, with the rest retrieved from reference TRBV29-1 and TRBJ1-2, is SAVISQKPSRDICQRGTSLTIQCQVDSQVTMMFWYRQQPGQSLTLIATANQGSEATYESGFVIDKFPISRPNLTFSTLTVSNMSPEDSSIYLCSLRDRGFGYTFGSGTRLTVV.

The sample holds one count of this clonotype. The V call is TRBV5-6, the J call TRBJ2-4; 8 bases match TRBD1. Unmatched junction bases numbered 6, after V lost 4 bases and J lost 9 bases. Germline V CDR1 and CDR2: SGHDT, YYEEEE. CDR3 length: 13 residues. This chain's CDR3 is CASSTSGQGIQYF. The CDR3 bases are TGTGCCAGCAGCACTTCCGGACAGGGCATTCAGTACTTC.

The chain uses TRBV25-1 and TRBJ2-5, with 10 nucleotides matching TRBD2. The J call may not be correct, given that the DNA end is closer to TRBJ2-1. Germline V lookup: CDR1 MGHDK, CDR2 SYGVNS. The CDR3 length is 15 residues. The CDR3 coding sequence is TGTGCCAGCAGTGATTGGACTAGCGGCTACAATGAGCAGTTCTTC. It specifies CASSDWTSGYNEQFF.

The chain combines TRBV7-3 with TRBJ2-1; the D is unclear. The CDR3 is 15 residues long. Trimming shortened V by 2 bases and J by 0 bases, and 8 bases separated the two germline ends. In germline, CDR1 is SGHTA, CDR2 FQGTGA. CDR3 region: CASSLSTTSYNEQFF. The DNA for the CDR3 is TGTGCCAGCAGCTTATCTACTACCTCCTACAATGAGCAGTTCTTC.

This chain joins TRBV7-9 and TRBJ2-5; D call uncertain. CDR1 SEHNR and CDR2 FQNEAQ come from the germline V gene (reference sequence). V was trimmed by 5 bases and J by 11 bases, leaving 18 bases between them. The CDR3 is 13 residues long. The DNA for the CDR3 is TGTGCCAGCAGCACCGACCTCTTACGAGTACAGTACTTC. It specifies CASSTDLLRVQYF.

The chain is built from TRBV2 and TRBJ2-5; no reliable D call. V shed 3 bases and J shed 4 bases, with 6 bases lying between them. The germline CDR1 and CDR2 sequences are SNHLY and FYNNEI. The CDR3 extends over 12 amino acids. CDR3 sequence: CASSDTRETQYF. CDR3 in DNA: TGTGCCAGCAGTGATACCCGAGAGACCCAGTACTTC.

This clonotype occurred a few times. V and J are TRBV19 and TRBJ2-5, with D perhaps TRBD1 (6 bases). The better agreement between TRBJ2-7 and the DNA end casts doubt on the J call. From germline, CDR1 is LNHDA and CDR2 SQIVND (reference sequence). The CDR3 loop spans 12 amino acids. As DNA, the CDR3 is TGTGCCACCCAGGACAGCGCCTACGAGCAGTACTTC. Translating it yields CATQDSAYEQYF.

V is TRBV20-1 and J is TRBJ2-7; D gene uncertain. The germline CDR1 and CDR2 sequences are DFQATT and SNEGSKA (reference sequence). The V end lost 3 bases, the J end lost 6 bases, and 6 bases lay between the germline ends. CDR3 length equals 10 residues. CDR3 region: CSASDFEQYF. The DNA for the CDR3 is TGCAGTGCTAGCGACTTCGAGCAGTACTTC.